What follows are 9 T cell receptor beta chains derived from one specimen sequenced in a study of beta chain features in type 1 diabetes. Sequencing targeted expressed TCRB transcripts, as all isolated RNA had been reverse transcribed. Using immunoSEQ multiplex PCR, the repertoire was profiled, and TCRdb retains in-frame clones only, with some absent. The table shows 130,000 to 150,000 clones, with 40% to 60% occurring only once. The source material was Tregs from blood. These receptors came from a man between 18 and 35 years old in good health.

V gene TRBV9 combines with J gene TRBJ2-3; 10 bases line up with TRBD2. CDR1 SGDLS and CDR2 YYNGEE come from the germline V gene. The CDR3 runs to 16 residues. V trimming: 2 bases; J trimming: 7 bases; junction bases outside the gene matches: 10. The CDR3 is CASSVLSGGALNTQYF. The CDR3 coding sequence is TGTGCCAGCAGCGTTCTCAGCGGGGGGGCCTTAAATACGCAGTATTTT.

In this sample, this clone turned up a few times. V gene TRBV7-3 combines with J gene TRBJ2-2; tentatively, D is TRBD2 (5 bases). Trimming stripped 4 bases from V and 3 bases from J, with 12 bases between. The CDR3 runs 15 residues. Per the germline V gene, CDR1 is SGHTA and CDR2 is FQGTGA. CDR3 loop: CASSSHSADTGELFF. The CDR3 DNA reads as TGTGCCAGCAGCTCCCATAGCGCAGACACCGGGGAGCTGTTTTTT.

The CDR3 coding sequence is TGTGCCAGCAGCTTTGGTGGGGCGAGGACCGGGGAGCTGTTTTTT. Translating gives CASSFGGARTGELFF. The rearrangement uses TRBV7-3 and TRBJ2-2; D might be TRBD1 (5 bases). Germline lookup yields CDR1 SGHTA and CDR2 FQGTGA. V lost 3 bases to trimming and J lost 5 bases, with 13 bases between them. There are 15 residues in the CDR3.

The CDR3 here is CASSPQQESGANVLTF. The CDR3 DNA reads as TGTGCCAGCAGCCCCCAACAAGAATCTGGGGCCAACGTCCTGACTTTC. V usage is TRBV21-1 and J usage is TRBJ2-6; the table names TRBD1, a call not compared with the DNA. TRBV21-1 corresponds to a pseudogene. CDR3 length equals 16 residues.

This clone was counted only a few times. The chain carries TRBV29-1 and TRBJ1-4, with TRBD1 matching 7 bases. CDR3 length: 12 residues. Germline V gene data show CDR1 as SQVTM and CDR2 as ANQGSEA. Trimming at V came to 4 bases and at J to 6 bases, leaving 2 bases not matched to a gene. This CDR3 is CSVVGTDEKLFF. In DNA form, the CDR3 reads TGCAGCGTTGTCGGGACAGATGAAAAACTGTTTTTT.

The chain has TRBV4-2 and TRBJ2-1; 13 bases align to TRBD2. Germline lookup yields CDR1 LGHNA and CDR2 YNFKEQ. There are 20 residues in the CDR3. Trimming at V came to 1 base and at J to 0 bases, leaving 9 bases not matched to a gene. CDR3 bases: TGTGCCAGCAGCCAAGTTTGGGGGACTAGCGGGACGGGCTCCTACAATGAGCAGTTCTTC. This encodes CASSQVWGTSGTGSYNEQFF.

This clone was recorded a few times. This chain links TRBV6-6 with TRBJ1-3, with D possibly being TRBD1 (6 bases). Germline CDR1 MNHNY, CDR2 SVGAGI (reference sequence). The CDR3 is 15 amino acids. V dropped 5 bases and J dropped 4 bases, with 15 bases sitting between them. DNA for the CDR3: TGTGCCAGCAGTGGATCGACAGGCCCCGGAAACACCATATATTTT. Its protein product is CASSGSTGPGNTIYF.

This sequence joins TRBV4-1 and TRBJ1-5; the match to TRBD1 covers 12 bases. Germline CDR1 MGHRA, CDR2 YSYEKL. The length of the CDR3 is 16 residues. After removal of 7 bases from V and 3 bases from J, the junction contained 7 bases not matched to a gene. CDR3 amino acids: CASMVPGQGANQPQHF. The CDR3 nucleotides read TGCGCCAGCATGGTTCCGGGACAGGGGGCCAATCAGCCCCAGCATTTT.

This clone was detected only a few times. The chain couples TRBV29-1 to TRBJ2-7, with D perhaps matching TRBD2 (6 bases). There are 11 residues in the CDR3. Germline V gene lookup returns CDR1 SQVTM and CDR2 ANQGSEA. The V end lost 7 bases, the J end lost 3 bases, and 10 bases lay between the germline ends. The CDR3 DNA follows: TGCAGCGGGCAGGAGGGCTACGAGCAGTACTTC. Its protein is CSGQEGYEQYF.